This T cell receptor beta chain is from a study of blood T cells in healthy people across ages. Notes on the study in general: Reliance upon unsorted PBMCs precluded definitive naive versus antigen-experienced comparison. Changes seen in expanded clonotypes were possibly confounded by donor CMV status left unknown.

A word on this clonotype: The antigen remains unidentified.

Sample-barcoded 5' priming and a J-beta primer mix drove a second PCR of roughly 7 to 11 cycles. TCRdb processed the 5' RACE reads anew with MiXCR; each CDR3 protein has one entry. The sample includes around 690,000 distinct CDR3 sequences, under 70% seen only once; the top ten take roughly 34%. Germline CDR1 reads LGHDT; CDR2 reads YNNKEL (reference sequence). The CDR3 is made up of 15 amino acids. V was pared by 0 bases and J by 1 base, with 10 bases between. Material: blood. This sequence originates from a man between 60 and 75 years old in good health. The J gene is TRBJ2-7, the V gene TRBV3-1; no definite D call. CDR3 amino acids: CASSQDALRSYEQYF. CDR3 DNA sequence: TGTGCCAGCAGCCAAGATGCCCTCAGATCCTACGAGCAGTACTTC.